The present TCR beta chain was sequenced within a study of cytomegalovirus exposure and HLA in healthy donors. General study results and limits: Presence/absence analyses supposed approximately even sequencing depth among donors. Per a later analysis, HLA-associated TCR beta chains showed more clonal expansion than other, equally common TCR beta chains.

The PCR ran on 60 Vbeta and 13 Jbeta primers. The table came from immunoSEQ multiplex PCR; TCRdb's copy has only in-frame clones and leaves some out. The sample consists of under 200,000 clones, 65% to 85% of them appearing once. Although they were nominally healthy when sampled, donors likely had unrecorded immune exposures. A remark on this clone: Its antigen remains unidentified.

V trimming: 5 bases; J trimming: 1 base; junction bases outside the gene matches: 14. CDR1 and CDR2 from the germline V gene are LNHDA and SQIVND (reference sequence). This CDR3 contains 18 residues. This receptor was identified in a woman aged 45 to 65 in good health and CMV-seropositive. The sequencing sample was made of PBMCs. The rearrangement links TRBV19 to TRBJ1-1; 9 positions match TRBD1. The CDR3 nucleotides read TGTGCCAGTAGTTCCCGACCGGGACAGGGAGGATGGAACACTGAAGCTTTCTTT. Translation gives CASSSRPGQGGWNTEAFF.